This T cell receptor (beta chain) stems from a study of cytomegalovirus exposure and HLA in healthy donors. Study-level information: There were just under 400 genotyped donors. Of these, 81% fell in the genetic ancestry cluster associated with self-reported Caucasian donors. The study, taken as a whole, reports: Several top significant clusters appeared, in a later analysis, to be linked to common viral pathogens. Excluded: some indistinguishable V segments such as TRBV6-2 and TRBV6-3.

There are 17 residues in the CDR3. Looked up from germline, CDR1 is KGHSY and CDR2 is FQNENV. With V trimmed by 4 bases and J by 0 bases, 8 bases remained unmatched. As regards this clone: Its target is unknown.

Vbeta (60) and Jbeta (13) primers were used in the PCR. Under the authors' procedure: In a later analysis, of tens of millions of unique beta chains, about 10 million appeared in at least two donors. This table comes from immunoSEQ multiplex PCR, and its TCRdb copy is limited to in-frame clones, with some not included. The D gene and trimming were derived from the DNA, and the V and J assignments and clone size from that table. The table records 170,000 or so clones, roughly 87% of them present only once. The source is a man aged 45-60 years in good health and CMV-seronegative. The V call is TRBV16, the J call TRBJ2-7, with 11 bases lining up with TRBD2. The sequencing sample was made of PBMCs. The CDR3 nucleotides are TGTGCCAGCAGCCCTCGCCTGACTAGCGGGGCCTCCTACGAGCAGTACTTC. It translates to CASSPRLTSGASYEQYF.